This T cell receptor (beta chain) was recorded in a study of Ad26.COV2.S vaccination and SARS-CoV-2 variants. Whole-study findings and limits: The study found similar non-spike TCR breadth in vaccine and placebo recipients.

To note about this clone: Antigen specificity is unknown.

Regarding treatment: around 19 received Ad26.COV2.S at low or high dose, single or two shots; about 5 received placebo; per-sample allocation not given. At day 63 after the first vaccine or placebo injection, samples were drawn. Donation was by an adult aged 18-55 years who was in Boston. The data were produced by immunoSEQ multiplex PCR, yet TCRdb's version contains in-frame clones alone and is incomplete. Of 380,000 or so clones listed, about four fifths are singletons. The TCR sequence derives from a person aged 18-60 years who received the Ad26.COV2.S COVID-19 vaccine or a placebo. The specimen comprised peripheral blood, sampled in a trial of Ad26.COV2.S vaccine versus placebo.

The CDR3 loop is CASSLFGHTLKFDNEQYF. CDR3 DNA sequence: TGTGCCAGCAGCCTTTTCGGCCACACCTTAAAATTCGACAACGAGCAGTACTTC. The chain carries TRBV7-2 and TRBJ2-7, with D uncertain. Germline CDR1 and CDR2: SGHTA and FQGNSA. This CDR3 spans 18 amino acids. Trimming took 5 bases from V and 5 from J, leaving 28 bases between them.